The 26 T cell receptor beta chains below were found in one sample sequenced in a study of T-cell reconstitution after alpha-beta-depleted transplantation in children. Molecular barcoding with unique molecular identifiers was used for the TCRbeta library. Each CDR3 protein gets one entry after TCRdb re-called the PCR reads with MiXCR. The profile shows about 310,000 distinct CDR3 sequences, 23% of them singletons. The starting material was PBMCs, mostly from graft donor cells, obtained 180 days after TCRalphabeta/CD19-depleted stem cell transplant. The receptors here all came from a male patient younger than 18 who had a stem cell transplant for acute lymphoblastic leukemia, so the T cells may come from the graft donor.

This clonotype was counted between two and nine times. This CDR3 is CAWSLTTSSEQYF. CDR3 bases: TGTGCCTGGAGCCTCACGACTAGCAGCGAGCAGTACTTC. The rearrangement joins TRBV30 to TRBJ2-7, with 7 bases lining up with TRBD2. Per the germline V gene, CDR1 is GTSNPN and CDR2 is SVGIG (reference sequence). V dropped 3 bases and J dropped 6; count of bases not matched to a gene: 8. The CDR3 extends over 13 amino acids.

The chain links TRBV7-2 to TRBJ1-4; 8 bases align to TRBD1. This CDR3 comprises 16 residues. V dropped 5 bases and J dropped 1; count of bases not matched to a gene: 6. Germline V gene sequence: CDR1 SGHTA, CDR2 FQGNSA. The CDR3 bases are TGTGCCAGCAGCATCCGACAGGGGATAACTAATGAAAAACTGTTTTTT. Its protein is CASSIRQGITNEKLFF.

This clonotype was found once. The gene calls are TRBV19 and TRBJ2-2, with unresolved D. The CDR3 is made up of 15 amino acids. V shed 5 bases and J shed 3 bases, with 13 bases lying between them. Germline V lookup: CDR1 LNHDA, CDR2 SQIVND (reference sequence). The CDR3 DNA reads TGTGCCAGTAGTGACTTGTATCGCTACACCGGGGAGCTGTTTTTT. Protein sequence: CASSDLYRYTGELFF.

The V gene is TRBV9, the J gene TRBJ1-1, with D unclear. The CDR3 runs to 13 residues. Germline CDR1 is SGDLS and CDR2 is YYNGEE. The V end was cut by 7 bases, the J end by 2 bases, with 12 bases between. The CDR3 DNA follows: TGTGCCAGCGGGGTCCAGATTAACACTGAAGCTTTCTTT. Protein: CASGVQINTEAFF. Looking up the rest from reference TRBV9 and TRBJ1-1 gives the full variable domain: DSGVTQTPKHLITATGQRVTLRCSPRSGDLSVYWYQQSLDQGLQFLIQYYNGEERAKGNILERFSAQQFPDLHSELNLSSLELGDSALYFCASGVQINTEAFFGQGTRLTVV.

The rearrangement uses TRBV25-1 and TRBJ1-3; the D is unclear. The CDR3 has 19 amino acids. The V gene lost 2 bases and the J gene lost 1 base, with 21 bases spanning the gap. Looked up from germline, CDR1 is MGHDK and CDR2 is SYGVNS. The DNA for the CDR3 is TGTGCCAGCAGTGAAAGGGTAGGCTCACAGCCGCCATCTGGAAACACCATATATTTT. Its protein product is CASSERVGSQPPSGNTIYF.

This chain uses TRBV7-4 with TRBJ2-6; D remains ambiguous. CDR3 length: 17 residues. Germline-derived CDR1 and CDR2 are SGHVT and SQSDAQ. V was pared by 5 bases and J by 0 bases, with 14 bases between. Here the CDR3 DNA reads TGTGCCAGCAGCCCCCCAGGAGTTCTCTCTGGGGCCAACGTCCTGACTTTC. This sequence encodes CASSPPGVLSGANVLTF.

V is TRBV6-6 and J is TRBJ1-1; TRBD1 matches at 7 bases. Germline lookup yields CDR1 MNHNY and CDR2 SVGAGI (reference sequence). Trimming took 7 bases from V and 3 from J; bases not matched to a gene: 5. The CDR3 consists of 13 residues. CDR3 loop: CASNQGGYTEAFF. The CDR3 nucleotides are TGTGCCAGCAACCAGGGGGGTTACACTGAAGCTTTCTTT.

The V call is TRBV20-1, the J call TRBJ1-5; D remains unclear. Germline CDR1 is DFQATT and CDR2 is SNEGSKA (reference sequence). This CDR3 has 13 amino acids. V dropped 3 bases and J dropped 6 bases, with 12 bases sitting between them. CDR3 protein: CSARLRERQPQHF. The CDR3 DNA reads as TGCAGTGCTAGGTTACGGGAGCGTCAGCCCCAGCATTTT.

This clonotype was detected only a few times. The rearrangement links TRBV20-1 to TRBJ2-7; the match to TRBD1 covers 8 bases. Germline V gene data show CDR1 as DFQATT and CDR2 as SNEGSKA (reference sequence). The CDR3 covers 13 residues. Trimming took 3 bases from V and 4 from J; bases not matched to a gene: 5. CDR3 DNA sequence: TGCAGTGCTAGCCGGACAGGGTTTTACGAGCAGTACTTC. Amino acids: CSASRTGFYEQYF.

The chain carries TRBV6-5 and TRBJ2-3; TRBD2 matches 11 bases. This CDR3 comprises 18 residues. CDR1 and CDR2 from the germline V gene are MNHEY and SVGAGI. Unmatched junction bases numbered 11, after V lost 2 bases and J lost 4 bases. The CDR3 sequence is CASSYRAPSGRWADTQYF. Written as DNA, the CDR3 is TGTGCCAGCAGTTACAGGGCCCCTAGCGGGAGGTGGGCAGATACGCAGTATTTT.

The chain is built from TRBV6-1 and TRBJ2-1; TRBD2 aligns across 14 bases. The CDR3 is 15 residues long. Germline trimming cut 6 bases from V and 7 bases from J; bases unmatched to any gene: 5. Germline V CDR1 and CDR2: MNHNS, SASEGT. The CDR3 reads CASSRLAGGGNEQFF. In nucleotides, the CDR3 is TGTGCCAGCAGCCGACTAGCGGGAGGGGGGAATGAGCAGTTCTTC.

The chain links TRBV15 to TRBJ2-1; either TRBD1 or TRBD2 may fit D (6 bases each). The CDR3 totals 14 residues. The ends were cut back, 6 bases at V and 4 bases at J, with 13 bases in the middle. Germline assignment: CDR1 LNHNV and CDR2 YYDKDF (reference sequence). CDR3 sequence: CATRSGAIYNEQFF. The CDR3 DNA follows: TGTGCCACCAGATCGGGGGCGATTTACAATGAGCAGTTCTTC.

This clonotype was found a few times. This chain uses TRBV20-1 with TRBJ2-1; D is ambiguous. Germline CDR1 reads DFQATT; CDR2 reads SNEGSKA (reference sequence). This CDR3 has 13 residues. V was shortened by 1 base and J by 7 bases, with 11 bases between the two germline ends. The CDR3 DNA follows: TGCAGTGCTAGAGCGGTATTGGTAAATGAGCAGTTCTTC. Protein product: CSARAVLVNEQFF.

This clonotype has just a few counts. This CDR3 reads CASSRWSDSLSYEQYF. CDR3 coding DNA: TGTGCCAGCTCACGCTGGTCTGATTCCCTCTCCTACGAGCAGTACTTC. V and J are TRBV18 and TRBJ2-7; D is ambiguous. Germline V lookup: CDR1 KGHSH, CDR2 LQKENI. This CDR3 spans 16 amino acids. V was trimmed by 4 bases and J by 0 bases, leaving 16 bases between them.

The V call is TRBV7-2, the J call TRBJ1-2; 10 bases are a match to TRBD1. With 3 bases clipped from V and 5 bases from J, the junction kept 3 bases outside the gene matches. CDR1 is SGHTA, CDR2 FQGNSA, per germline. This CDR3 region has 14 residues. CDR3 sequence: CASSFGQGGYGYTF. The DNA for the CDR3 is TGTGCCAGCAGCTTCGGACAGGGGGGGTATGGCTACACCTTC.

The table lists this clonotype with many counts. The V gene is TRBV12-3 or TRBV12-4, the J gene TRBJ2-1; 7 positions agree with TRBD1. The CDR3 is 15 residues long. V shed 6 bases and J 13 bases; nucleotides not matched to a gene: 18. The CDR3 loop is CASRSDRDLYTSQFF. The CDR3 coding sequence is TGTGCCAGCAGATCCGACAGGGACCTCTACACGTCCCAGTTCTTC.

V gene TRBV20-1 combines with J gene TRBJ2-7; 8 nucleotides agree with TRBD2. The V and J ends lost 6 bases and 0 bases, in that order; junction bases with no gene match: 16. This CDR3 is 17 amino acids long. The germline gives CDR1 DFQATT, CDR2 SNEGSKA (reference sequence). The CDR3 protein is CSASRLLADPISYEQYF. DNA for the CDR3: TGCAGTGCCAGCCGCCTACTAGCGGACCCCATCTCCTACGAGCAGTACTTC.

The V gene is TRBV12-3 or TRBV12-4, the J gene TRBJ1-1, with TRBD1 matching over 7 bases. The CDR3 extends over 14 amino acids. Germline trimming cut 7 bases from V and 1 base from J; bases unmatched to any gene: 6. The chain's CDR3 is CASMPGGRNTEAFF. The CDR3 nucleotides read TGTGCCAGCATGCCAGGGGGAAGGAACACTGAAGCTTTCTTT.

The CDR3 coding sequence is TGTGCCAGCAGCTTAACCAGGAGGGCCGACGAGCAGTACTTC. Encoded protein: CASSLTRRADEQYF. The V gene is TRBV7-9, the J gene TRBJ2-7, with D possibly matching TRBD2 (6 bases). Trimming took off 2 bases at V and 5 bases at J, with 13 bases between the two ends. The CDR3 runs to 14 residues. Germline-derived CDR1 and CDR2 are SEHNR and FQNEAQ (reference sequence).

This clonotype has only a few counts. The chain is built from TRBV20-1 and TRBJ2-3; perhaps TRBD1 as D (5 bases). Trimming pared 5 bases from V and 0 bases from J, leaving 15 bases between. CDR3 length equals 15 residues. The germline V gene encodes CDR1 DFQATT and CDR2 SNEGSKA (reference sequence). The CDR3 DNA reads as TGCAGTGCTCCCGACAGTGTCCCGAGCACAGATACGCAGTATTTT. Translated: CSAPDSVPSTDTQYF.

The rearrangement joins TRBV10-1 to TRBJ2-4; possibly TRBD1 for D (5 bases). Germline values: CDR1 WNHNN, CDR2 SYGVQD (reference sequence). The V gene lost 8 bases and the J gene lost 6 bases, with 8 bases spanning the gap. The CDR3 consists of 11 residues. Written as DNA, the CDR3 is TGCGCCAGCCATAGGGGAAACATTCAGTACTTC. Protein product: CASHRGNIQYF.

The rearrangement uses TRBV11-2 and TRBJ1-1, with no clear D. This CDR3 is 13 amino acids long. Trimming shortened V by 5 bases and J by 1 base, and 8 bases separated the two germline ends. Germline lookup yields CDR1 SGHAT and CDR2 FQNNGV. Here the CDR3 reads CASSIWKNTEAFF. CDR3 in DNA: TGTGCCAGCAGCATTTGGAAGAACACTGAAGCTTTCTTT.

V is TRBV5-1 and J is TRBJ2-6; D not resolved. The V gene's germline CDR1 is SGHRS and CDR2 YFSETQ. V was clipped by 7 bases and J by 0 bases, with 11 bases between them. The CDR3 is 15 residues long. The CDR3 nucleotides read TGCGCCAGCGGCCGTTCTTCCTCTGGGGCCAACGTCCTGACTTTC. Translated: CASGRSSSGANVLTF.

Only a few counts were recorded for this clonotype. This chain joins TRBV19 and TRBJ2-7; 10 bases match TRBD1. Germline CDR1 reads LNHDA; CDR2 reads SQIVND (reference sequence). Trimming cost V 3 bases and J 2 bases; bases outside gene matches: 4. The CDR3 runs 15 residues. CDR3 sequence reads: CASSMYGTGAYEQYF. For the CDR3, the DNA is TGTGCCAGTAGTATGTATGGGACAGGGGCCTACGAGCAGTACTTC. The full variable domain, in which reference TRBV19 and TRBJ2-7 provide the parts outside the CDR3, is DGGITQSPKYLFRKEGQNVTLSCEQNLNHDAMYWYRQDPGQGLRLIYYSQIVNDFQKGDIAEGYSVSREKKESFPLTVTSAQKNPTAFYLCASSMYGTGAYEQYFGPGTRLTVT.

This chain uses TRBV20-1 with TRBJ2-1; 11 bases are a match to TRBD2. The CDR3 spans 15 residues. The trim removed 1 base at V and 5 bases at J, leaving 4 bases unmatched. Germline loops: CDR1 DFQATT, CDR2 SNEGSKA (reference sequence). CDR3 protein: CSARGSSGGHNEQFF. DNA of the CDR3: TGCAGTGCTAGAGGCTCTAGCGGGGGGCACAATGAGCAGTTCTTC.

This chain joins TRBV28 and TRBJ1-2; D remains ambiguous. There are 14 residues in the CDR3. Germline lookup yields CDR1 MDHEN and CDR2 SYDVKM. The ends were cut back, 2 bases at V and 8 bases at J, with 15 bases in the middle. The CDR3 is CASSLRADLFGYTF. In nucleotides, the CDR3 is TGTGCCAGCAGTTTAAGGGCGGACTTGTTCGGCTACACCTTC.